The rows below give T cell receptor beta chains drawn from one sample of a study of lymphopenia after photon versus proton radiotherapy. TCRdb keeps only in-frame clones here, not all; method: immunoSEQ multiplex PCR. Altogether some 70,000 clones are present, around 86% being singletons, with the ten largest covering 10% to 13%. This specimen was peripheral blood, taken from a patient treated with proton-based radiotherapy. The receptors derive from a man older than 75 with esophageal cancer. Both conserved end residues are part of each CDR3. Fields, in order: J gene, D gene, clone size, V gene, CDR3 DNA, CDR3 protein. The D gene is left open where the match is weak. Clone size is given for some rows only: seen once, a few or many times, or a class if the clone is expanded.

>TRBJ1-2|.|.|TRBV6-4
TGTGCCAGCAGTGACTCAAGGGGGAGCGACTATGGCTACACCTTC
CASSDSRGSDYGYTF
>TRBJ2-5|TRBD1|.|TRBV5-1
TGCGCCAGCAGCCTGGGACAGGGGCCAGGGGAGACCCAGTACTTC
CASSLGQGPGETQYF
>TRBJ2-1|TRBD2|few|TRBV6-5
TGTGCCAGCAGTTACGAAGGACTAGGCTACAATGAGCAGTTCTTC
CASSYEGLGYNEQFF
>TRBJ1-6|.|.|TRBV5-1
TGCGCCAGCAGTCGGGAGTATAATTCACCCCTCCACTTT
CASSREYNSPLHF
>TRBJ1-5|.|few|TRBV5-4
TGTGCCAGCAGCCAAGGCCTTAGCAATCAGCCCCAGCATTTT
CASSQGLSNQPQHF
>TRBJ1-2|TRBD1|.|TRBV5-1
TGCGCCAGCAGCCAATCCCCGACAGGGGCGTCTAAGGGCTACACCTTC
CASSQSPTGASKGYTF
>TRBJ1-4|TRBD1|.|TRBV6-1
TGTGCCAGCAGCCGACAGGGGTCTAATGAAAAACTGTTTTTT
CASSRQGSNEKLFF
>TRBJ2-5|TRBD2|.|TRBV9
TGTGCCAGCAGCGACGGGACTAGCGGGGGGGCATCGGAGACCCAGTACTTC
CASSDGTSGGASETQYF
>TRBJ1-2|.|.|TRBV6-5
TGTGCCAGCAGTTCGGGACGGGAGCTCTATGGCTACACCTTC
CASSSGRELYGYTF
>TRBJ2-5|.|.|TRBV30
TGTGCCTGGAGTGTACCAGTTTTTAGGGGTTCGTGGGAGACCCAGTACTTC
CAWSVPVFRGSWETQYF
>TRBJ1-5|.|many|TRBV18
TGTGCCAGCTCACCCATGGACAATCAGCCCCAGCATTTT
CASSPMDNQPQHF
>TRBJ2-2|TRBD1|.|TRBV7-9
TGTGCCAGCAGCGGCCGCGCCCTACCGGGACAGCGGACCGGGGAGCTGTTTTTT
CASSGRALPGQRTGELFF
>TRBJ2-7|TRBD2|.|TRBV5-1
TGCGCCAGCAGCTGGGGCTTTGCTAGCGGGAGGGCCTCCGAGCAGTACTTC
CASSWGFASGRASEQYF
>TRBJ2-1|.|.|TRBV7-9
TGTGCCAGCAGCTTGGTAGCCAGGGACAATGAGCAGTTCTTC
CASSLVARDNEQFF
>TRBJ2-3|TRBD2|.|TRBV9
TGTGCCAGCAGCGCCTCAGCACTAGCGGGGGGGTTTACAGATACGCAGTATTTT
CASSASALAGGFTDTQYF
>TRBJ1-1|.|.|TRBV19
TGTGCCAGTAGTTCTACCCCAGGGTTAGTTAACACTGAAGCTTTCTTT
CASSSTPGLVNTEAFF
>TRBJ2-7|.|.|TRBV14
TGTGCCAGCAGCCTCAGGACCGTCTCCTACGAGCAGTACTTC
CASSLRTVSYEQYF
>TRBJ2-3|TRBD2|.|TRBV7-9
TGTGCCAGCAGCTTAGTTAGCGGGGGCTCGGATACGCAGTATTTT
CASSLVSGGSDTQYF
>TRBJ1-1|.|.|TRBV5-4
TGTGCCAGCAGCTTGGGGGGCGGGCGCGCGGGGAACACTGAAGCTTTCTTT
CASSLGGGRAGNTEAFF
>TRBJ2-1|TRBD2|.|TRBV6-1
TGTGCCAGCAGTGATCGAGCTAGCGGGGGGCAGAGCTCCTACAATGAGCAGTTCTTC
CASSDRASGGQSSYNEQFF
>TRBJ1-3|.|.|TRBV7-6
TGTGCCAGCAGCTTAGAACAGGCGCCGATCTACTCTGGAAACACCATATATTTT
CASSLEQAPIYSGNTIYF
>TRBJ1-2|.|.|TRBV15
TGTGCCACCAGCAGAGATCTGGTTGGCTACACCTTC
CATSRDLVGYTF
>TRBJ1-2|TRBD1|.|TRBV10-1
TGCGCCAGCAGTGACGGGCAGGGGGGCTCTGGCTACACCTTC
CASSDGQGGSGYTF
>TRBJ2-3|.|.|TRBV30
TGTGCCTGGAGTGGACTAGTCACGACAGATACGCAGTATTTT
CAWSGLVTTDTQYF
>TRBJ1-5|.|.|TRBV19
TGTGCCAGTCATTTTTGGGGGAGCAATCAGCCCCAGCATTTT
CASHFWGSNQPQHF
>TRBJ2-1|.|.|TRBV7-8
TGTGCCAGCAGCCGAGGACCTGAGCAGTTCTTC
CASSRGPEQFF
>TRBJ2-7|TRBD2|.|TRBV19
TGTGCCAGTAGCCCTGGACTAGAGACGCACGAGCAGTACTTC
CASSPGLETHEQYF
>TRBJ1-2|.|.|TRBV7-9
TGTGCCAGCAGCTTAGGGGCCTCCCCTAACTATGGCTACACCTTC
CASSLGASPNYGYTF
>TRBJ2-7|.|.|TRBV4-3
TGCGCCAGCAGCCATAGGACTGGAGACTACGAGCAGTACTTC
CASSHRTGDYEQYF
>TRBJ2-7|TRBD1|.|TRBV7-9
TGTGCCAGCAGCTTAGCCTTTCCGGGACAGGGGTCCTACGAGCAGTACTTC
CASSLAFPGQGSYEQYF
>TRBJ2-1|TRBD2|.|TRBV7-2
TGTGCCAGCCTAGCGGCCTACAATGAGCAGTTCTTC
CASLAAYNEQFF
>TRBJ2-1|TRBD1|once|TRBV7-9
TGTGCCAGCAGCAGGGACAGGGATGAGCAGTTCTTC
CASSRDRDEQFF
>TRBJ2-3|.|.|TRBV4-2
TGTGCCAGCAGCCAAGAAGTCTTCACAGATACGCAGTATTTT
CASSQEVFTDTQYF
>TRBJ1-1|.|.|TRBV5-1
TGCGCCAGCCACAAAAATCCACCTAACACTGAAGCTTTCTTT
CASHKNPPNTEAFF
>TRBJ1-1|.|once|TRBV19
TGTGCCAGTAGTATGGAGGGAGGGAACACTGAAGCTTTCTTT
CASSMEGGNTEAFF
>TRBJ1-3|TRBD1|.|TRBV25-1
TGTGCCAGCAGTCGCCAGGGGGCGTCTGGAAACACCATATATTTT
CASSRQGASGNTIYF
>TRBJ1-3|.|.|TRBV4-3
TGCGCCAGCAGCCAAGAAATCAGTTTGGCCATATATTTT
CASSQEISLAIYF
>TRBJ1-3|.|.|TRBV18
TGTGCCAGCTCACCTCCAGGTTTTTCTGGAAACACCATATATTTT
CASSPPGFSGNTIYF
>TRBJ2-1|TRBD2|.|TRBV5-1
TGCGCCAGCCAGGGGACTAGACTTGAGCAGTTCTTC
CASQGTRLEQFF
>TRBJ2-4|.|.|TRBV6-5
TGTGCCAGCAGTTCGGGGGATCAAGCTCCAGACATTCAGTACTTC
CASSSGDQAPDIQYF